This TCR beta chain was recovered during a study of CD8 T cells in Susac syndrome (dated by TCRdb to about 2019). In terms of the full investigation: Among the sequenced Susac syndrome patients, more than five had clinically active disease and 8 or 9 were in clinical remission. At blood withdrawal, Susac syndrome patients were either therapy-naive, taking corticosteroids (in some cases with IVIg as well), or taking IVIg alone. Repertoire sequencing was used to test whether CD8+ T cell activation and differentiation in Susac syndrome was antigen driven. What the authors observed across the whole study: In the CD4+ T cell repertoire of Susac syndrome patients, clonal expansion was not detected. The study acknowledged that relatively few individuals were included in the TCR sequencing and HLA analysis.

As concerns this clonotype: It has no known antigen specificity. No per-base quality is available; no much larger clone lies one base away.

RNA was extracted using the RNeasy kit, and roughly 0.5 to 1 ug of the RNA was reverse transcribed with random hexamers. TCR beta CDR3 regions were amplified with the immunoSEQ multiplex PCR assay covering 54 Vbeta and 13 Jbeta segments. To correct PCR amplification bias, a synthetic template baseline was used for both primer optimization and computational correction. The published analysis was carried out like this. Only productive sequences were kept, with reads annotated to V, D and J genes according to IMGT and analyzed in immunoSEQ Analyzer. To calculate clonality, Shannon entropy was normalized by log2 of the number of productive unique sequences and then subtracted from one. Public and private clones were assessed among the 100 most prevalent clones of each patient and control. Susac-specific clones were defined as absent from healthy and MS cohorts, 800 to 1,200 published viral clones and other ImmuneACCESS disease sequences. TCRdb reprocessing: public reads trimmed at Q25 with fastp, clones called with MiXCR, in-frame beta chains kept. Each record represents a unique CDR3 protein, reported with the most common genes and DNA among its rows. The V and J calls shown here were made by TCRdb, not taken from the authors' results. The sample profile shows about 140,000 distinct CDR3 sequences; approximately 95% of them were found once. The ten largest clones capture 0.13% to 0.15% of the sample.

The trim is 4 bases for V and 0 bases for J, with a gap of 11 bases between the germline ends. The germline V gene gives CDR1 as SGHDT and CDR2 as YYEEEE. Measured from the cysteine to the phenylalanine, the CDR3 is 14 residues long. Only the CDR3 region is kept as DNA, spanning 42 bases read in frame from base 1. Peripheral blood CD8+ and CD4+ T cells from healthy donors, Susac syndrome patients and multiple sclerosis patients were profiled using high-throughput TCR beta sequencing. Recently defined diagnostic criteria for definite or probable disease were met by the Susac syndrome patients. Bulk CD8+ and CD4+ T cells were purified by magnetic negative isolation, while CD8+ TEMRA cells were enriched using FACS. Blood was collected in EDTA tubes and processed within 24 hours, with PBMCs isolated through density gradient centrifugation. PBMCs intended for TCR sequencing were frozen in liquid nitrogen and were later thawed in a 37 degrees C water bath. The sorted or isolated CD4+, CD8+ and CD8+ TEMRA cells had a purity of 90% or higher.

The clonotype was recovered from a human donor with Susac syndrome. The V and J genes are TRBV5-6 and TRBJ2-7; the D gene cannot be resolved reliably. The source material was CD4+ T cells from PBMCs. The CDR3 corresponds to CASSRDGSSYEQYF. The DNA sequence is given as TGTGCCAGCAGCCGCGACGGCAGCTCCTACGAGCAGTACTTC. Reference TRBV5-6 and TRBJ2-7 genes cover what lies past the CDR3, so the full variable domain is DAGVTQSPTHLIKTRGQQVTLRCSPKSGHDTVSWYQQALGQGPQFIFQYYEEEERQRGNFPDRFSGHQFPNYSSELNVNALLLGDSALYLCASSRDGSSYEQYFGPGTRLTVT.